The table lists the clone carrying this T cell receptor (beta chain) with a few counts. Documented treatment: oral pan-JAK inhibitor, 5-10 mg twice daily. V lost 3 bases and J lost 5, with 9 bases in between. The CDR3 consists of 13 residues. The germline V gene has CDR1 SEHNR and CDR2 FQNEAQ (reference sequence). cDNA serving as the sequencing template came from extracted, reverse transcribed RNA. This table comes from immunoSEQ multiplex PCR, and its TCRdb copy is limited to in-frame clones, with some not included. The data hold some 150,000 clones, with approximately 90% observed a single time. These data belong to a study of CD8+ T cells in alopecia areata.

This chain joins TRBV7-9 and TRBJ2-3; D is uncertain. The material was CD8+ T cells sorted from blood, obtained at week 4, from a patient treated with tofacitinib. This TCR came from a human donor with alopecia areata. CDR3 in DNA: TGTGCCAGCAGCTTTGGGATGCAAGATACGCAGTATTTT. Amino acids: CASSFGMQDTQYF.